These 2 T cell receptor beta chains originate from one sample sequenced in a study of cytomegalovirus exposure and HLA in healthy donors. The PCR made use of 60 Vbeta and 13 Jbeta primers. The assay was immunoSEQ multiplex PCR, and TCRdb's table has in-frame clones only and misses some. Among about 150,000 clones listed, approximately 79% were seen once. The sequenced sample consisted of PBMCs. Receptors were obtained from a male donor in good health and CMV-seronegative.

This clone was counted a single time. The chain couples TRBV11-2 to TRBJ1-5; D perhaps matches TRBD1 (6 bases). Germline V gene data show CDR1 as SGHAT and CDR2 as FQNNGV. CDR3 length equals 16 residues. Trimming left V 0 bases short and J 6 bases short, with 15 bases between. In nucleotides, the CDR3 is TGTGCCAGCAGCTTAGATCGGGGGGCGGGGGGTCAGCCCCAGCATTTT. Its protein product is CASSLDRGAGGQPQHF.

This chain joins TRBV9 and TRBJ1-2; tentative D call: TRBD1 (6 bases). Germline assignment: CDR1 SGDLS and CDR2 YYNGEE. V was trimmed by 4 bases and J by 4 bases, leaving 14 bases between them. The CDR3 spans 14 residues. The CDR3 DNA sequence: TGTGCCAGCAGCACCCGGGACACCCGCTATGGCTACACCTTC. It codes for CASSTRDTRYGYTF.